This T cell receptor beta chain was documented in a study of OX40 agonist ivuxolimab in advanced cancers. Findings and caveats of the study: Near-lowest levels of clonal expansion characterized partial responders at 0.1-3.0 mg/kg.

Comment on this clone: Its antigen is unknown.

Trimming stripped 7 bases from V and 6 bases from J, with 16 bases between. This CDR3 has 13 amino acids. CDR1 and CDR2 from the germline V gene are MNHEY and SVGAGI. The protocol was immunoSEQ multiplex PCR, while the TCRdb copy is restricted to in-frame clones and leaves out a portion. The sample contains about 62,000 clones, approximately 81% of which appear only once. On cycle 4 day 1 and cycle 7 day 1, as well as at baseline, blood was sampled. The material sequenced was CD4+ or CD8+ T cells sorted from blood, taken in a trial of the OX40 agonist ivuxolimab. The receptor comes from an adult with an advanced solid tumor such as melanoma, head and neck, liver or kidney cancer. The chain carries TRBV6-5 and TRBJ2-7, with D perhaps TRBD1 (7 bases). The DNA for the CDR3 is TGTGCCAGCACAGGGGGACTCGTCCTCGAGCAGTACTTC. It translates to CASTGGLVLEQYF.